The 17 T cell receptor beta chains listed next were all sequenced from one sample in a study of human T cells and chemical hapten exposure. Documented time point: patch test 1, 2 weeks after DPC sensitization. Described treatment: therapeutic diphenylcyclopropenone sensitization with weekly scalp DPC. TCRdb reprocessed the RACE reads via MiXCR and lists one record per CDR3 protein. Counted here are around 340,000 distinct CDR3 sequences, roughly 6.9% occurring once; the ten biggest clones make up more than 7%. This specimen was whole blood, taken in connection with sensitization to the hapten diphenylcyclopropenone (DPC). These receptors came from a woman aged 18-30 years with alopecia areata. Some clones in this sample may be carry-over from other donors' samples.

The chain employs TRBV3-1 and TRBJ1-1, with a weak D call TRBD1 (6 bases). CDR3 length: 15 amino acids. V dropped 4 bases and J dropped 6 bases, with 18 bases sitting between them. Germline CDR1 and CDR2: LGHDT and YNNKEL (reference sequence). The CDR3 DNA reads as TGTGCCAGCAGCCCGAAGTCAGGGGATGGGGCTGAAGCTTTCTTT. Translating it yields CASSPKSGDGAEAFF.

Only a few counts were recorded for this clonotype. This sequence joins TRBV4-3 and TRBJ1-6; tentative D call: TRBD1 (6 bases). V was shortened by 1 base and J by 10 bases, with 14 bases between the two germline ends. The CDR3 has 15 amino acids. Germline V gives CDR1 LGHNA, CDR2 YSLEER. DNA of the CDR3: TGCGCCAGCAGCCAAGCTGAACAGGGAAACTCACCCCTCCACTTT. It yields the protein CASSQAEQGNSPLHF.

Only a few counts were recorded for this clonotype. The chain carries TRBV7-2 and TRBJ2-5, with D maybe TRBD1 (6 bases). There are 15 residues in the CDR3. Trimming removed 4 bases at V and 1 base at J, with 13 bases between. Germline V CDR1 and CDR2: SGHTA, FQGNSA. As DNA, the CDR3 is TGTGCCAGCAGCTCAAATTACAGGGTCCAAGAGACCCAGTACTTC. This sequence encodes CASSSNYRVQETQYF.

The chain joins TRBV28 to TRBJ2-3; TRBD1 is a possible D gene (6 bases). Trimming took 5 bases from V and 5 from J, leaving 20 bases between them. The CDR3 is 16 amino acids. In germline, CDR1 is MDHEN, CDR2 SYDVKM. DNA for the CDR3: TGTGCCAGCAGTCCCACCACAGGGTCGGGTGGAGATACGCAGTATTTT. Translated, it gives CASSPTTGSGGDTQYF.

This clonotype was detected many times. The V gene is TRBV12-3 or TRBV12-4, the J gene TRBJ2-3; 10 bases map to TRBD2. The CDR3 has 14 amino acids. V lost 5 bases to trimming and J lost 5 bases; unmatched junction nucleotides: 4. As DNA, the CDR3 is TGTGCCAGCAGTCCCAGCGGGGGGGAAGATACGCAGTATTTT. This translates into CASSPSGGEDTQYF.

This clonotype was recorded at least ten times. CDR3 protein: CASQDETAGELFF. The DNA of the CDR3 is TGCGCCAGCCAAGACGAGACCGCCGGGGAGCTGTTTTTT. The chain carries TRBV5-1 and TRBJ2-2; D remains ambiguous. V was trimmed by 7 bases and J by 6 bases, leaving 13 bases between them. Germline lookup yields CDR1 SGHRS and CDR2 YFSETQ. The CDR3 has 13 residues.

The gene calls are TRBV5-6 and TRBJ2-7; D is unclear. The CDR3 covers 15 residues. In germline, CDR1 is SGHDT, CDR2 YYEEEE. Trimming shortened V by 2 bases and J by 2 bases, and 14 bases separated the two germline ends. CDR3 loop: CASSFLLRPAYEQYF. Written as DNA, the CDR3 is TGTGCCAGCAGCTTCCTACTCCGCCCTGCCTACGAGCAGTACTTC.

V and J are TRBV11-1 and TRBJ2-5; possibly TRBD1 for D (6 bases). Trimming left V 5 bases short and J 1 base short, with 17 bases between. The CDR3 length is 16 residues. Germline CDR1 is SGHAT and CDR2 is FQDESV (reference sequence). The CDR3 spells CASSQRPGHIQETQYF. The CDR3 DNA is TGTGCCAGCAGCCAGCGCCCGGGACACATCCAAGAGACCCAGTACTTC.

This clonotype has ten or more counts. The chain is built from TRBV12-3 or TRBV12-4 and TRBJ1-5, with D tentatively TRBD1 (6 bases). Trimming removed 8 bases at V and 4 bases at J, with 9 bases between. The CDR3 spans 12 residues. In nucleotides, the CDR3 is TGTGCCAGCGCTCAGGGGAATCAGCCCCAGCATTTT. This codes for CASAQGNQPQHF.

This clonotype occurred a few times. This chain connects TRBV6-6 to TRBJ2-7; TRBD1 matches 9 bases. This CDR3 spans 15 amino acids. CDR1 and CDR2 (germline): MNHNY, SVGAGI (reference sequence). Trimming took 0 bases from V and 4 from J; bases not matched to a gene: 4. Here the CDR3 DNA reads TGTGCCAGCAGTTACTCGTTGGGACAGGGATACGAGCAGTACTTC. Amino acid sequence: CASSYSLGQGYEQYF.

The chain is built from TRBV6-5 and TRBJ2-5; D may correspond to TRBD1 or TRBD2 (6 bases each). This CDR3 contains 14 residues. Trimming pared 6 bases from V and 6 bases from J, leaving 17 bases between. Germline V CDR1 and CDR2: MNHEY, SVGAGI. As DNA, the CDR3 is TGTGCCAGCAGACGCGGAGGGGGGCCAAAGACCCAGTACTTC. It is translated as CASRRGGGPKTQYF.

Many counts were recorded for this clonotype. The chain carries TRBV11-3 and TRBJ1-6; D not certain. The germline V and J ends were trimmed by 4 bases and 7 bases, with 8 bases remaining between them. This CDR3 is 13 amino acids long. Germline CDR1 and CDR2: SGHNT and YENEEA. As DNA, the CDR3 is TGTGCCAGCAGCTGGATAGGGAATTCACCCCTCCACTTT. Protein sequence: CASSWIGNSPLHF.

The sample holds many counts of this clonotype. V is TRBV3-1 and J is TRBJ2-7; D may be TRBD1 or TRBD2 (5 bases each). Germline V gene lookup returns CDR1 LGHDT and CDR2 YNNKEL (reference sequence). This CDR3 contains 15 residues. With 2 bases removed from V and 4 bases from J, the gap between germline ends came to 15 bases. CDR3 residues: CASSQTAGTAYEQYF. The CDR3 coding sequence is TGTGCCAGCAGCCAAACCGCCGGGACGGCTTACGAGCAGTACTTC.

V is TRBV5-6 and J is TRBJ1-6; 9 nucleotides line up with TRBD1. Per germline, CDR1 SGHDT and CDR2 YYEEEE. The CDR3 loop spans 16 amino acids. Unmatched junction bases numbered 7, after V lost 0 bases and J lost 9 bases. The DNA of the CDR3 is TGTGCCAGCAGCTTGGAGAACAGGGGGCAGGGTTCACCCCTCCACTTT. Amino acids: CASSLENRGQGSPLHF.

This clonotype was detected many times. This sequence joins TRBV12-3 or TRBV12-4 and TRBJ2-2; D not resolved. Deletions cut 3 bases from V and 3 bases from J, with 5 bases between. The length of the CDR3 is 13 residues. This CDR3 is CASSLLDTGELFF. The CDR3 DNA is TGTGCCAGCAGTTTGTTGGACACCGGGGAGCTGTTTTTT.

This clonotype has a handful of counts. The CDR3 nucleotides are TGTGCCAGCAGTTACCGGGACAGGGTAGGAGATACGCAGTATTTT. Translation gives CASSYRDRVGDTQYF. The rearrangement uses TRBV6-6 and TRBJ2-3, with TRBD1 identical over 9 bases. The CDR3 contains 15 residues. The trim removed 2 bases at V and 5 bases at J, leaving 5 bases unmatched. Germline loops: CDR1 MNHNY, CDR2 SVGAGI (reference sequence).

There are a few counts of this clonotype. The genes are TRBV10-3 and TRBJ2-6, with D possibly called TRBD1 or TRBD2 (5 bases each). The V gene's germline CDR1 is ENHRY and CDR2 SYGVKD. V was clipped by 6 bases and J by 0 bases, with 12 bases between them. CDR3 length: 16 amino acids. The CDR3 loop is CAIRGDGSSGANVLTF. The CDR3 DNA reads TGTGCCATCAGGGGGGACGGAAGCTCTGGGGCCAACGTCCTGACTTTC.